The 15 T cell receptor beta chains given below trace back to one sample, sequenced in a study of blood T cell repertoires in COVID-19. The assay was immunoSEQ multiplex PCR, and TCRdb's table has in-frame clones only and misses some. The sample consists of just under 100,000 clones, 86% of them appearing once. Sequenced material: peripheral blood. All receptors come from a woman in her sixties or seventies in a cohort sampled during active or convalescent COVID-19.

This rearrangement joins TRBV7-3 to TRBJ1-1; 8 bases align to TRBD1. Germline V gives CDR1 SGHTA, CDR2 FQGTGA. With V trimmed by 0 bases and J by 2 bases, 17 bases remained unmatched. CDR3 size: 20 residues. The CDR3 DNA sequence: TGTGCCAGCAGCTTAACGCCGCAGATCCCAGGGGGCGCGGGAAACACTGAAGCTTTCTTT. It yields the protein CASSLTPQIPGGAGNTEAFF.

The chain carries TRBV28 and TRBJ2-7; 8 bases line up with TRBD2. The germline V gene has CDR1 MDHEN and CDR2 SYDVKM. J was trimmed by 1 base and V by 5 bases; bases with no gene match: 4. The CDR3 runs to 14 residues. The CDR3 region has the DNA TGTGCCAGCAGTGGGGCGGGGGGTTCCTACGAGCAGTACTTC. It specifies CASSGAGGSYEQYF. Full variable domain (rest looked up from reference TRBV28 and TRBJ2-7): DVKVTQSSRYLVKRTGEKVFLECVQDMDHENMFWYRQDPGLGLRLIYFSYDVKMKEKGDIPEGYSVSREKKERFSLILESASTNQTSMYLCASSGAGGSYEQYFGPGTRLTVT.

V and J are TRBV3-1 (or the pseudogene TRBV3-2) and TRBJ1-1; D gene uncertain. The CDR3 is 13 residues long. Germline CDR1 is LGHDT and CDR2 is YNNKEL (reference sequence). Trimming stripped 1 base from V and 1 base from J, with 4 bases between. In DNA form, the CDR3 reads TGTGCCAGCAGCCAAGTCCAGAACACTGAAGCTTTCTTT. Its protein product is CASSQVQNTEAFF.

The chain uses TRBV28 and TRBJ1-5; 9 nucleotides align to TRBD1. The CDR3 consists of 16 residues. The germline V gene encodes CDR1 MDHEN and CDR2 SYDVKM. Trimming at V came to 5 bases and at J to 4 bases, leaving 9 bases not matched to a gene. The CDR3 region is CASSPIGTGSNQPQHF. Written as DNA, the CDR3 is TGTGCCAGCAGTCCCATTGGGACAGGGAGTAATCAGCCCCAGCATTTT. Full variable domain (remainder filled in from reference TRBV28 and TRBJ1-5): DVKVTQSSRYLVKRTGEKVFLECVQDMDHENMFWYRQDPGLGLRLIYFSYDVKMKEKGDIPEGYSVSREKKERFSLILESASTNQTSMYLCASSPIGTGSNQPQHFGDGTRLSIL.

The table lists this clone with a count of one. The chain employs TRBV2 and TRBJ2-7; no firm D call. Germline values: CDR1 SNHLY, CDR2 FYNNEI. V was pared by 3 bases and J by 7 bases, with 10 bases between. The CDR3 is made up of 12 amino acids. The CDR3 sequence is CASSDPLREQYF. The CDR3 coding sequence is TGTGCCAGCAGTGACCCCTTGCGGGAGCAGTACTTC.

The J gene is TRBJ2-3, the V gene TRBV28, with D possibly being TRBD2 (5 bases). Trimming left V 6 bases short and J 13 bases short, with 29 bases between. CDR3 length: 16 residues. Germline CDR1 is MDHEN and CDR2 is SYDVKM. CDR3 DNA sequence: TGTGCCAGCAGCTCCCCGAAGGGCAGTACTCTCTTGAGGGAGTATTTT. This codes for CASSSPKGSTLLREYF.

The chain joins TRBV7-9 to TRBJ2-7; 8 bases are a match to TRBD1. This CDR3 is 14 amino acids long. Germline V CDR1 and CDR2: SEHNR, FQNEAQ (reference sequence). V lost 5 bases to trimming and J lost 4 bases; unmatched junction nucleotides: 7. The CDR3 coding sequence is TGTGCCAGCAGCCCGGACAGGGCATGGTACGAGCAGTACTTC. Encoded protein: CASSPDRAWYEQYF. Looking up the rest from reference TRBV7-9 and TRBJ2-7 gives the full variable domain: DTGVSQNPRHKITKRGQNVTFRCDPISEHNRLYWYRQTLGQGPEFLTYFQNEAQLEKSRLLSDRFSAERPKGSFSTLEIQRTEQGDSAMYLCASSPDRAWYEQYFGPGTRLTVT.

The J gene is TRBJ2-7, the V gene TRBV7-6; possibly TRBD1 for D (6 bases). Trimming left V 0 bases short and J 2 bases short, with 11 bases between. The CDR3 covers 15 residues. Germline-derived CDR1 and CDR2 are SGHVS and FNYEAQ. The CDR3 loop reads CASSLAGTSAYEQYF. The CDR3 region has the DNA TGTGCCAGCAGCTTAGCGGGGACAAGTGCCTACGAGCAGTACTTC.

J is TRBJ1-2 and V is TRBV20-1; 7 bases agree with TRBD1. From germline, CDR1 is DFQATT and CDR2 SNEGSKA (reference sequence). V gave up 3 bases and J gave up 5 bases; unmatched junction bases: 6. This CDR3 spans 13 amino acids. The DNA of the CDR3 is TGCAGTGCTAGTCGAGGGGGCAGGTATGGCTACACCTTC. This gives the protein CSASRGGRYGYTF.

The chain uses TRBV6-6 and TRBJ1-5, with D possibly being TRBD1 (6 bases). Between the trimmed V and J ends, which lost 6 bases and 7 bases, there was a span of 19 bases. Germline V CDR1 and CDR2: MNHNY, SVGAGI (reference sequence). The length of the CDR3 is 15 residues. The CDR3 is CASRPSTGNPQPQHF. The CDR3 DNA reads as TGTGCCAGCAGGCCCTCCACAGGGAACCCCCAGCCCCAGCATTTT.

The CDR3 DNA reads as TGTGCCAGCAGCTTGGGGGGCGCCTCCTACAATGAGCAGTTCTTC. Translating gives CASSLGGASYNEQFF. The rearrangement joins TRBV5-6 to TRBJ2-1; D might be TRBD1 (5 bases). V dropped 0 bases and J dropped 0 bases, with 7 bases sitting between them. The CDR3 has 15 amino acids. Germline V gene sequence: CDR1 SGHDT, CDR2 YYEEEE.

V gene TRBV29-1 combines with J gene TRBJ1-1, with TRBD1 identical over 12 bases. CDR1 is SQVTM and CDR2 is ANQGSEA in the germline V gene. V lost 7 bases, J lost 4 bases, and 7 bases stayed unmatched. CDR3 length: 14 residues. CDR3 nucleotides: TGCAGCGCCGGGACAGGGGGCGCAGTCACTGAAGCTTTCTTT. It specifies CSAGTGGAVTEAFF.

This clone occurred a few times. This sequence joins TRBV4-1 and TRBJ2-5, with a possible D match to TRBD2 (6 bases). V was trimmed by 2 bases and J by 3 bases, leaving 13 bases between them. The CDR3 extends over 15 amino acids. Germline CDR1 reads MGHRA; CDR2 reads YSYEKL. CDR3 amino acids: CASSQTIGGEETQYF. CDR3 sequence (DNA): TGCGCCAGCAGCCAAACAATCGGGGGAGAAGAGACCCAGTACTTC.

This clone has only a few counts. The chain joins TRBV7-8 to TRBJ1-2, with a possible D match to TRBD1 (6 bases). Germline CDR1 SGHVS, CDR2 FQNEAQ. Trimming took off 4 bases at V and 6 bases at J, with 21 bases between the two ends. The CDR3 spans 16 residues. This CDR3 reads CASSSRQSLGADGYTF. CDR3 coding DNA: TGTGCCAGCAGCTCAAGACAGTCGTTGGGGGCGGATGGCTACACCTTC.

V is TRBV19 and J is TRBJ1-4, with D uncertain. Germline V CDR1 and CDR2: LNHDA, SQIVND (reference sequence). Deletions cut 7 bases from V and 8 bases from J, with 20 bases between. There are 15 residues in the CDR3. In nucleotides, the CDR3 is TGTGCCAGTACCACTATACCGGGGATTGGGGAAAAACTGTTTTTT. This codes for CASTTIPGIGEKLFF.